This T cell receptor beta chain emerged from a study of CD8+CD57+ T cells in acquired aplastic anemia. Overall study: The sorted CD4+ and CD8+ cells yielded an average approximately 3.3 ug of DNA. Study results and caveats: Patient and control CD8+ Simpson's diversity was not significantly different.

Trimming removed 4 bases from V and 8 bases from J; junction bases left unmatched: 5. CDR3 size: 12 residues. Germline V gene sequence: CDR1 DFQATT, CDR2 SNEGSKA (reference sequence). This clonotype was seen a few times. The target antigen is unknown. Genomic DNA, the template, was used for profiling of the TCR beta VDJ and CDR3. Each CDR3 protein gets one entry after TCRdb re-called the reads with MiXCR. Here the sample spans 150,000 to 200,000 distinct CDR3 sequences, under 70% being singletons. The source material was sorted CD4+, CD8+, or CD8+CD57+ T cells (not recorded which) from PBMCs. V gene TRBV20-1 combines with J gene TRBJ1-2; 9 bases are a match to TRBD1. The receptor comes from a human donor with severe aplastic anemia or a healthy control (not recorded which). CDR3 region: CSATGTGLGYTF. The CDR3 DNA reads as TGCAGTGCTACAGGGACAGGGTTAGGCTACACCTTC.